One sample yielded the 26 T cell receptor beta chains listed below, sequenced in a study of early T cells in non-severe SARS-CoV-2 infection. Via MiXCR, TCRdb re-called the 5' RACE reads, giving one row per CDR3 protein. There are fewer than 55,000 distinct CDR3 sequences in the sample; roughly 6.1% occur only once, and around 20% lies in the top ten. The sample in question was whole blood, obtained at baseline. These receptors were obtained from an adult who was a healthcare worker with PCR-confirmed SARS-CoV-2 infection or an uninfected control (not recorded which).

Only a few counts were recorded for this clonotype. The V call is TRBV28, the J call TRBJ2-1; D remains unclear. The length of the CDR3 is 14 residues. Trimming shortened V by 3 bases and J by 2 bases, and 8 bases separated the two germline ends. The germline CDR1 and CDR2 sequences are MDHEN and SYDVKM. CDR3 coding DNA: TGTGCCAGCAGTTTGTCGATTGCCTACAATGAGCAGTTCTTC. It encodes CASSLSIAYNEQFF.

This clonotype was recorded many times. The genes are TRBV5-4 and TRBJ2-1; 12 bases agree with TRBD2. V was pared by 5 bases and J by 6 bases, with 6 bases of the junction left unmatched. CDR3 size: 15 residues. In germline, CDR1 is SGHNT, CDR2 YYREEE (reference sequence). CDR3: CASRSLAGGVNEQFF. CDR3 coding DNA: TGTGCCAGCAGATCTCTAGCGGGAGGGGTCAATGAGCAGTTCTTC.

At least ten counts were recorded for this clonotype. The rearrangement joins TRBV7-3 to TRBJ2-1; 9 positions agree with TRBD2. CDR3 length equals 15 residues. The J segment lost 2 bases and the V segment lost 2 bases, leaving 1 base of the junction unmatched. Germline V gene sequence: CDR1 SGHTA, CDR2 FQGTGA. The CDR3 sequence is CASSLLAGAYNEQFF. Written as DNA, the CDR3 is TGTGCCAGCAGCTTATTAGCGGGAGCCTACAATGAGCAGTTCTTC.

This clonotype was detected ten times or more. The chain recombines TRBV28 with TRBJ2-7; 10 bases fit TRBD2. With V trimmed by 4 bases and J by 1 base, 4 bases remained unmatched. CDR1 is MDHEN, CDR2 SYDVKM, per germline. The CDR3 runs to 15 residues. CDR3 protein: CASSSTLAGSYEQYF. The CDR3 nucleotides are TGTGCCAGCAGTTCAACACTAGCGGGGTCCTACGAGCAGTACTTC.

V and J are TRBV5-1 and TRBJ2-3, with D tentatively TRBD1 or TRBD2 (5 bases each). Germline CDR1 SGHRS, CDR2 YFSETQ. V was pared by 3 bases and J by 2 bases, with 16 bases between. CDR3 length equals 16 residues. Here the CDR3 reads CASSSTGAGTTDTQYF. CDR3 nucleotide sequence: TGCGCCAGCAGCTCTACAGGTGCGGGTACCACAGATACGCAGTATTTT.

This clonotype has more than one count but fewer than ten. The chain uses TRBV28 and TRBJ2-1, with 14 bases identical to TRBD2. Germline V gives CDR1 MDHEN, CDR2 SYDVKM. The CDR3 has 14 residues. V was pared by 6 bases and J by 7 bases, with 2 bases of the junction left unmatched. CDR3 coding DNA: TGTGCCAGCAGGGGGACTAGCGGGGGAAATGAGCAGTTCTTC. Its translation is CASRGTSGGNEQFF.

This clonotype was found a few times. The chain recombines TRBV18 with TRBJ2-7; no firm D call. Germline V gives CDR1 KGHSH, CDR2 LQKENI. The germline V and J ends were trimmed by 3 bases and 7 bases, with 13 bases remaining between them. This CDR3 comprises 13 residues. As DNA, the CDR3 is TGTGCCAGCTCACCGGACGCTTTGGTGGAGCAGTACTTC. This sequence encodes CASSPDALVEQYF.

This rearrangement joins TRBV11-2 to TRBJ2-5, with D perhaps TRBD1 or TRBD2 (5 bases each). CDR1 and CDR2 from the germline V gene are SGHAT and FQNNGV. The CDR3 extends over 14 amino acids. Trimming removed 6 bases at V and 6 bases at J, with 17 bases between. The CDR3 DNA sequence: TGTGCCAGCAGTCCCCGCGAGGGACGGAAGACCCAGTACTTC. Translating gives CASSPREGRKTQYF. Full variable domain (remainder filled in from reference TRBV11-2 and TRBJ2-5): EAGVAQSPRYKIIEKRQSVAFWCNPISGHATLYWYQQILGQGPKLLIQFQNNGVVDDSQLPKDRFSAERLKGVDSTLKIQPAKLEDSAVYLCASSPREGRKTQYFGPGTRLLVL.

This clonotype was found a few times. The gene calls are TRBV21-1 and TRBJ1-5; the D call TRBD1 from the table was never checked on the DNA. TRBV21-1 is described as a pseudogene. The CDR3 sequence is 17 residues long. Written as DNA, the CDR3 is TGTGCCAGCAGCAAAGTGGGCTCCCGGGATCCCAATCAGCCCCAGCATTTT. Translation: CASSKVGSRDPNQPQHF.

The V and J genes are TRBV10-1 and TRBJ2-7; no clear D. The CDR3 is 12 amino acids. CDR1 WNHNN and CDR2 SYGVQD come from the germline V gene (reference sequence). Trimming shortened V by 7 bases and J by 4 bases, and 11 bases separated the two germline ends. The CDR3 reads CASNGGAYEQYF. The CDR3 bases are TGCGCCAGCAACGGCGGAGCTTACGAGCAGTACTTC.

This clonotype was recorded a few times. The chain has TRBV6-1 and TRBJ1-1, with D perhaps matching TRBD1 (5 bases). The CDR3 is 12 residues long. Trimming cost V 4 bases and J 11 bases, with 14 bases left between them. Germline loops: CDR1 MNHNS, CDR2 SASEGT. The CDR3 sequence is CASSVLGALAFF. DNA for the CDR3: TGTGCCAGCAGTGTTCTAGGGGCGCTGGCTTTCTTT.

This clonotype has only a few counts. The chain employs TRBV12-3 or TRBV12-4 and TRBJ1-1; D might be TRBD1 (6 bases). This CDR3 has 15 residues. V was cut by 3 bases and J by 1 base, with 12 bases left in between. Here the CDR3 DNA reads TGTGCCAGCAGTTTTTCAGGGGCCAGGAACACTGAAGCTTTCTTT. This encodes CASSFSGARNTEAFF.

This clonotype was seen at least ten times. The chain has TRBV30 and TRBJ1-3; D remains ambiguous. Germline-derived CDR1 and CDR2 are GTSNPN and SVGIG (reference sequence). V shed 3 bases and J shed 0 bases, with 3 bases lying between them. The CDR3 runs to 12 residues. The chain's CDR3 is CAWRGSGNTIYF. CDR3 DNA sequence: TGTGCCTGGAGGGGCTCTGGAAACACCATATATTTT. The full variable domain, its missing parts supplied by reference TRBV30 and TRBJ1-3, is SQTIHQWPATLVQPVGSPLSLECTVEGTSNPNLYWYRQAAGRGLQLLFYSVGIGQISSEVPQNLSASRPQDRQFILSSKKLLLSDSGFYLCAWRGSGNTIYFGEGSWLTVV.

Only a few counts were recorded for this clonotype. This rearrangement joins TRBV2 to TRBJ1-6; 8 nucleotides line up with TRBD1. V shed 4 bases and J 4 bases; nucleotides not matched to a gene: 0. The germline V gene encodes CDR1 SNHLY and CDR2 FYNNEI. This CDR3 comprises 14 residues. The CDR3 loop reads CASSGTGYNSPLHF. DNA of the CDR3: TGTGCCAGCAGTGGGACAGGGTATAATTCACCCCTCCACTTT.

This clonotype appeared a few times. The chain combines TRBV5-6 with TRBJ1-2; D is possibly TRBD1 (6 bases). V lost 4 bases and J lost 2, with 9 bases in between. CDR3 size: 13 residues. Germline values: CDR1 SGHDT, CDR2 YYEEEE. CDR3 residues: CASSADSNYGYTF. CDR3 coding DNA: TGTGCCAGCAGCGCGGACAGCAACTATGGCTACACCTTC.

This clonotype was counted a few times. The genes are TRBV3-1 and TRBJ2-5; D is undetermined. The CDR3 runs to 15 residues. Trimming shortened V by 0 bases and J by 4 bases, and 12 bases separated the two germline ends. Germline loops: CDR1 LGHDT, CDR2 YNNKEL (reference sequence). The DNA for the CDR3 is TGTGCCAGCAGCCAAGATAGAAGTCGCGTAGAGACCCAGTACTTC. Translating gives CASSQDRSRVETQYF.

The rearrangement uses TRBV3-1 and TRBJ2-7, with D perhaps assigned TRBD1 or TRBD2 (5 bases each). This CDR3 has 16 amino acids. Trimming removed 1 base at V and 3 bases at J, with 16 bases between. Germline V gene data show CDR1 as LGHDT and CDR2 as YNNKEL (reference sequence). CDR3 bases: TGTGCCAGCAGCCAAGCCAACCCCGGGACGAGCTACGAGCAGTACTTC. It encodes CASSQANPGTSYEQYF.

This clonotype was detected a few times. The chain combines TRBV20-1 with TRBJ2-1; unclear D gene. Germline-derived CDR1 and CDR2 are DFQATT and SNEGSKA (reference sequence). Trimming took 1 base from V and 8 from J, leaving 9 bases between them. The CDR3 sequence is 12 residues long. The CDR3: CSARGVGHEQFF. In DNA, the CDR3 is TGCAGTGCTAGAGGAGTAGGGCATGAGCAGTTCTTC.

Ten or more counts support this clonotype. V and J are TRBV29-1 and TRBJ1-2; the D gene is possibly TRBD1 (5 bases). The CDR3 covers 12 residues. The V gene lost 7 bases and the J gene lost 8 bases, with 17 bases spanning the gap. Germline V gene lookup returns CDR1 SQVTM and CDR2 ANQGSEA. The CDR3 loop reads CSGGQGNSGYTF. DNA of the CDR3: TGCAGCGGTGGACAAGGCAATAGCGGCTACACCTTC. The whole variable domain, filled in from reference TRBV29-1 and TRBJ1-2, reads SAVISQKPSRDICQRGTSLTIQCQVDSQVTMMFWYRQQPGQSLTLIATANQGSEATYESGFVIDKFPISRPNLTFSTLTVSNMSPEDSSIYLCSGGQGNSGYTFGSGTRLTVV.

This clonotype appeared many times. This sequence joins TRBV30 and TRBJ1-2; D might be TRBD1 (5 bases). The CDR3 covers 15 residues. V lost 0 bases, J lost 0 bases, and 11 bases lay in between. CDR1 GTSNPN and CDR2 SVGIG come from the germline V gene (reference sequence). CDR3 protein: CAWSVLGGANYGYTF. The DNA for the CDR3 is TGTGCCTGGAGTGTCCTGGGAGGGGCTAACTATGGCTACACCTTC. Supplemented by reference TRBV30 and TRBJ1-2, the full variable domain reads SQTIHQWPATLVQPVGSPLSLECTVEGTSNPNLYWYRQAAGRGLQLLFYSVGIGQISSEVPQNLSASRPQDRQFILSSKKLLLSDSGFYLCAWSVLGGANYGYTFGSGTRLTVV.

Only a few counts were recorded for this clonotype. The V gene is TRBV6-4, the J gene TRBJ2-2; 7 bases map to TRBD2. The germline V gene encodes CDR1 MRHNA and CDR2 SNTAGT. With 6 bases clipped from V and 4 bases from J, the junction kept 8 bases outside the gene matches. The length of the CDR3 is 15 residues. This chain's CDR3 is CASSQTSSGTGELFF. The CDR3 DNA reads TGTGCCAGCAGCCAGACTAGCTCTGGCACCGGGGAGCTGTTTTTT.

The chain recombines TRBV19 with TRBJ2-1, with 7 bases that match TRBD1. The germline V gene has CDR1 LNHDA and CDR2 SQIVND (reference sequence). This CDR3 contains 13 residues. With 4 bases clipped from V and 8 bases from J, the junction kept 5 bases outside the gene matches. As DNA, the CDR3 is TGTGCCAGTAGTAACAGGGGAAGGGATGAGCAGTTCTTC. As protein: CASSNRGRDEQFF.

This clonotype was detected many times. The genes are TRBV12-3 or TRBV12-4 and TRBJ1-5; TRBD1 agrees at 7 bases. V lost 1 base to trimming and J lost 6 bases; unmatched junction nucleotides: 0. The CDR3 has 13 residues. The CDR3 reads CASSLDRGQPQHF. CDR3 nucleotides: TGTGCCAGCAGTTTAGACAGGGGTCAGCCCCAGCATTTT.

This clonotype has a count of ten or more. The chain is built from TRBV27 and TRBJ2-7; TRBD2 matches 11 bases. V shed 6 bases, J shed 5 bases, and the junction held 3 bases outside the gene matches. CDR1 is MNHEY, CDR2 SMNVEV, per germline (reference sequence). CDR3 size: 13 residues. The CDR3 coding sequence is TGTGCCAGCAGCCTACTAGCGGGAGACGAGCAGTACTTC. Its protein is CASSLLAGDEQYF.

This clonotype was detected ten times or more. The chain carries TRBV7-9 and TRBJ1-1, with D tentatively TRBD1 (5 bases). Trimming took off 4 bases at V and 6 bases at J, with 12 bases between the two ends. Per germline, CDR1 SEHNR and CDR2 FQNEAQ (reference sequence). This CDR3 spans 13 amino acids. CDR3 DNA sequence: TGTGCCAGCAGCTCCGATCAGGGCTCTGAAGCTTTCTTT. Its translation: CASSSDQGSEAFF.

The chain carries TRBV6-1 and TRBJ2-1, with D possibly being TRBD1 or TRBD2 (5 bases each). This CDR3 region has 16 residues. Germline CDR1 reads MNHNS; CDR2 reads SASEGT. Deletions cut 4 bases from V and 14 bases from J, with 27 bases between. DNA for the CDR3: TGTGCCAGCAGTGGAATCAGGTGGGATGTGGGGACCCTCAAGTTCTTC. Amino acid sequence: CASSGIRWDVGTLKFF.